One and the same sample provided the 26 T cell receptor beta chains below, sequenced in a study of T cells in Graves' hyperthyroidism and ophthalmopathy. Amplification of TCR beta CDR3 regions used RNA as the template. First-round RT-PCR targeting the TCR CDR3 was performed with the HTBI primer set. Using its own MiXCR run on the multiplex PCR reads, TCRdb lists one record per CDR3 protein. The sample shows a few hundred thousand distinct CDR3 sequences, 15% to 20% of them seen only once. The sample taken for sequencing was blood. The receptors here all came from a woman aged 30 to 39 with Graves' ophthalmopathy.

This clonotype has ten or more counts. CDR3 sequence reads: CASHTSGSTDTQYF. CDR3 sequence (DNA): TGTGCCAGCCACACTAGCGGGAGCACAGATACGCAGTATTTT. The chain employs TRBV18 and TRBJ2-3, with TRBD2 matching over 9 bases. Trimming at V came to 8 bases and at J to 0 bases, leaving 3 bases not matched to a gene. The CDR3 is 14 residues long. The germline V gene encodes CDR1 KGHSH and CDR2 LQKENI.

This clonotype has ten or more counts. Here the CDR3 DNA reads TGTGCCAGCACCCCACTAGCGGGAGCGGATGAGCAGTTCTTC. As protein: CASTPLAGADEQFF. The J gene is TRBJ2-1, the V gene TRBV6-1, with 11 bases identical to TRBD2. The CDR3 covers 14 residues. The V segment lost 7 bases and the J segment 8 bases; nucleotides outside the gene matches: 7. Germline V gene sequence: CDR1 MNHNS, CDR2 SASEGT.

The chain links TRBV4-3 to TRBJ2-7, with D possibly matching TRBD2 (5 bases). V lost 0 bases and J 2 bases, leaving 11 bases between the germline ends. The CDR3 has 15 amino acids. CDR1 and CDR2 from the germline V gene are LGHNA and YSLEER. The CDR3 sequence: CASSQDLRAPYEQYF. The CDR3, as DNA: TGCGCCAGCAGCCAAGATCTGCGGGCCCCCTACGAGCAGTACTTC.

This clonotype was found many times. The rearrangement uses TRBV28 and TRBJ2-2; 10 bases map to TRBD2. The CDR3 is 20 residues long. V lost 1 base, J lost 4 bases, and 15 bases stayed unmatched. Germline V CDR1 and CDR2: MDHEN, SYDVKM. CDR3 DNA sequence: TGTGCCAGCAGTTTATATCTCCTAGCGGGAGCCTTCGGGCTCACCGGGGAGCTGTTTTTT. Translation: CASSLYLLAGAFGLTGELFF.

This clonotype occurred many times. The V and J genes are TRBV7-7 and TRBJ2-5; D is ambiguous. V lost 0 bases, J lost 4 bases, and 9 bases lay in between. In germline, CDR1 is SSHAT, CDR2 FNYEAQ (reference sequence). This CDR3 has 14 amino acids. The CDR3 nucleotides are TGTGCCAGCAGCTTAGCCGGTCCGAGAGAGACCCAGTACTTC. This translates into CASSLAGPRETQYF. Full variable domain (remainder filled in from reference TRBV7-7 and TRBJ2-5): GAGVSQSPRYKVTKRGQDVTLRCDPISSHATLYWYQQALGQGPEFLTYFNYEAQPDKSGLPSDRFSAERPEGSISTLTIQRTEQRDSAMYRCASSLAGPRETQYFGPGTRLLVL.

In this sample, this clonotype turned up many times. This chain joins TRBV28 and TRBJ2-1; D is unclear. CDR3 length equals 11 residues. V dropped 2 bases and J dropped 9 bases, with 5 bases sitting between them. Germline values: CDR1 MDHEN, CDR2 SYDVKM. The CDR3 region has the DNA TGTGCCAGCAGTTTAATATTTGAGCAGTTCTTC. It is translated as CASSLIFEQFF.

This clonotype was counted at least ten times. The chain employs TRBV20-1 and TRBJ2-7; a possible D gene is TRBD1 (5 bases). There are 15 residues in the CDR3. Trimming removed 3 bases at V and 6 bases at J, with 21 bases between. Germline CDR1 DFQATT, CDR2 SNEGSKA (reference sequence). CDR3 DNA: TGCAGTGCTAGCTACGTGGTGGGGCCGGGTCGCGAGCAGTACTTC. Translating it yields CSASYVVGPGREQYF.

This clonotype came up a few times. The chain joins TRBV6-1 to TRBJ1-6; the match to TRBD1 covers 7 bases. The germline V gene encodes CDR1 MNHNS and CDR2 SASEGT. This CDR3 contains 14 residues. The V segment lost 10 bases and the J segment 0 bases; nucleotides outside the gene matches: 3. This CDR3 reads CATGQSSYNSPLHF. CDR3 coding DNA: TGTGCCACGGGACAGAGCTCCTATAATTCACCCCTCCACTTT.

J is TRBJ2-4 and V is TRBV9; D not certain. Deletions cut 4 bases from V and 3 bases from J, with 11 bases between. CDR3 length equals 14 residues. Germline assignment: CDR1 SGDLS and CDR2 YYNGEE. The CDR3: CASSPRSNKNIQYF. The CDR3 DNA reads as TGTGCCAGCAGCCCGCGGTCGAACAAAAACATTCAGTACTTC.

The CDR3 region has the DNA TGTGCCAGCGTGGGCAATCTGGGAAACACCATATATTTT. It encodes CASVGNLGNTIYF. This chain links TRBV2 with TRBJ1-3; the D is unclear. The CDR3 totals 13 residues. V was shortened by 8 bases and J by 4 bases, with 12 bases between the two germline ends. Germline V gives CDR1 SNHLY, CDR2 FYNNEI. Combining the CDR3 with reference TRBV2 and TRBJ1-3 gives the whole variable domain EPEVTQTPSHQVTQMGQEVILRCVPISNHLYFYWYRQILGQKVEFLVSFYNNEISEKSEIFDDQFSVERPDGSNFTLKIRSTKLEDSAMYFCASVGNLGNTIYFGEGSWLTVV.

This chain joins TRBV12-3 or TRBV12-4 and TRBJ2-7; 8 positions match TRBD2. Losses at the gene ends were 5 bases for V and 1 base for J; bases not matched to a gene: 16. The CDR3 sequence is 18 residues long. DNA for the CDR3: TGTGCCAGCAGTCGCGCCCCCTCCGGGACTAGGGGGTCCTACGAGCAGTACTTC. This sequence encodes CASSRAPSGTRGSYEQYF.

J is TRBJ2-2 and V is TRBV10-3, with D perhaps TRBD1 (5 bases). CDR3 length equals 16 residues. V lost 0 bases and J 0 bases, leaving 8 bases between the germline ends. Germline lookup yields CDR1 ENHRY and CDR2 SYGVKD. CDR3 region: CAISESEQANTGELFF. The CDR3 nucleotides are TGTGCCATCAGTGAGTCGGAACAGGCGAACACCGGGGAGCTGTTTTTT.

The rearrangement links TRBV6-5 to TRBJ2-2, with TRBD2 matching 12 bases. The CDR3 consists of 18 residues. V trimming: 2 bases; J trimming: 7 bases; junction bases outside the gene matches: 11. The V gene's germline CDR1 is MNHEY and CDR2 SVGAGI. CDR3 in amino acids: CASSYDPSGRADGGELFF. The CDR3 coding sequence is TGTGCCAGCAGTTACGATCCTAGCGGGAGGGCAGACGGCGGGGAGCTGTTTTTT.

The CDR3 DNA sequence: TGTGCCAGCAGCCCCCCAGGACAGTTTTTCAGGGAGACCCAGTACTTC. Translated: CASSPPGQFFRETQYF. The chain combines TRBV3-1 with TRBJ2-5, with D possibly TRBD1 on 6 matching bases. Germline V gene lookup returns CDR1 LGHDT and CDR2 YNNKEL (reference sequence). The CDR3 totals 16 residues. Trimming removed 4 bases from V and 5 bases from J, with 20 bases in between.

This clonotype came up many times. The genes are TRBV12-5 and TRBJ2-1, with 10 positions matching TRBD2. CDR1 and CDR2 (germline): LGHNT, FRNRAP. V lost 2 bases, J lost 0 bases, and 4 bases stayed unmatched. The CDR3 contains 17 residues. The CDR3 loop is CASGLTLAGASYNEQFF. The CDR3 bases are TGTGCTAGTGGTTTGACCCTAGCGGGAGCCTCCTACAATGAGCAGTTCTTC.

The chain joins TRBV4-3 to TRBJ2-1; possibly TRBD2 for D (6 bases). V lost 0 bases and J lost 2, with 11 bases in between. This CDR3 is 16 amino acids long. The germline V gene has CDR1 LGHNA and CDR2 YSLEER. CDR3 coding DNA: TGCGCCAGCAGCCAAGAAGCGGGTCTTACCTACAATGAGCAGTTCTTC. It translates to CASSQEAGLTYNEQFF.

This clonotype was counted ten times or more. The chain recombines TRBV28 with TRBJ2-1, with D unresolved. Between the trimmed V and J ends, which lost 6 bases and 4 bases, there was a span of 16 bases. The CDR3 totals 15 residues. Germline V lookup: CDR1 MDHEN, CDR2 SYDVKM. The CDR3 sequence is CASRHPGGVYNEQFF. The CDR3 DNA follows: TGTGCCAGCAGACATCCGGGTGGAGTGTACAATGAGCAGTTCTTC. The variable domain in full, with the rest retrieved from reference TRBV28 and TRBJ2-1, is DVKVTQSSRYLVKRTGEKVFLECVQDMDHENMFWYRQDPGLGLRLIYFSYDVKMKEKGDIPEGYSVSREKKERFSLILESASTNQTSMYLCASRHPGGVYNEQFFGPGTRLTVL.

At least ten counts were recorded for this clonotype. The V and J genes are TRBV30 and TRBJ1-1, with D unresolved. Germline V gene lookup returns CDR1 GTSNPN and CDR2 SVGIG (reference sequence). The CDR3 contains 15 residues. V lost 8 bases to trimming and J lost 4 bases, with 23 bases between them. The CDR3 sequence: CAQSVLGGRGTEAFF. Written as DNA, the CDR3 is TGTGCCCAGTCAGTCCTGGGAGGACGGGGCACTGAAGCTTTCTTT.

The chain recombines TRBV28 with TRBJ2-7, with 11 bases matching TRBD1. With 5 bases clipped from V and 2 bases from J, the junction kept 5 bases outside the gene matches. Germline CDR1 reads MDHEN; CDR2 reads SYDVKM. CDR3 length: 15 amino acids. DNA for the CDR3: TGTGCCAGCAGTCCAGGACAGGGGGCTACCTACGAGCAGTACTTC. Translating it yields CASSPGQGATYEQYF.

This clonotype was counted only a few times. The V call is TRBV15, the J call TRBJ2-2; D not resolved. V was pared by 4 bases and J by 7 bases, with 13 bases between. This CDR3 region has 14 residues. From germline, CDR1 is LNHNV and CDR2 YYDKDF (reference sequence). The CDR3 DNA sequence: TGTGCCACCAGCACGATCTGGAACGTCGGGGAGCTGTTTTTT. Protein sequence: CATSTIWNVGELFF.

This clonotype was recorded many times. The V gene is TRBV20-1, the J gene TRBJ1-5; 7 bases line up with TRBD1. CDR1 DFQATT and CDR2 SNEGSKA come from the germline V gene (reference sequence). V lost 3 bases and J lost 5; bases outside the gene matches: 10. The CDR3 contains 15 residues. The CDR3: CSASAGQLADQPQHF. The CDR3 nucleotides are TGCAGTGCTAGCGCGGGACAGTTAGCCGATCAGCCCCAGCATTTT.

This clonotype was counted ten times or more. The chain is built from TRBV28 and TRBJ1-4; D call uncertain. The germline gives CDR1 MDHEN, CDR2 SYDVKM. The CDR3 contains 15 residues. The germline V and J ends were trimmed by 5 bases and 7 bases, with 17 bases remaining between them. The CDR3 nucleotides read TGTGCCAGCAGTCCGAAACGGGCGTGGGGTGAAAAACTGTTTTTT. As protein: CASSPKRAWGEKLFF. Full variable domain (outside the CDR3, taken from reference TRBV28 and TRBJ1-4): DVKVTQSSRYLVKRTGEKVFLECVQDMDHENMFWYRQDPGLGLRLIYFSYDVKMKEKGDIPEGYSVSREKKERFSLILESASTNQTSMYLCASSPKRAWGEKLFFGSGTQLSVL.

This clonotype was detected ten times or more. V is TRBV7-3 and J is TRBJ2-1; 9 bases agree with TRBD2. CDR1 is SGHTA and CDR2 is FQGTGA in the germline V gene. The CDR3 is 14 amino acids. V shed 3 bases and J 7 bases; nucleotides not matched to a gene: 4. The CDR3 reads CASSLAGGGNEQFF. The CDR3 coding sequence is TGTGCCAGCAGCTTGGCGGGAGGGGGGAATGAGCAGTTCTTC.

The chain recombines TRBV12-3 or TRBV12-4 with TRBJ2-7, with 11 bases identical to TRBD1. The CDR3 is 14 residues long. The V segment lost 6 bases and the J segment 4 bases; nucleotides outside the gene matches: 5. The CDR3 sequence is CASRYGQGAYEQYF. The CDR3 DNA reads TGTGCCAGCAGATATGGACAGGGGGCATACGAGCAGTACTTC.

This clonotype has a count of ten or more. This rearrangement joins TRBV3-1 to TRBJ1-1, with D possibly being TRBD1 (5 bases). V gave up 1 base and J gave up 1 base, with 13 bases separating them. In germline, CDR1 is LGHDT, CDR2 YNNKEL (reference sequence). The CDR3 length is 16 residues. This CDR3 reads CASSQVEGDWNTEAFF. The CDR3 coding sequence is TGTGCCAGCAGCCAAGTGGAAGGGGATTGGAACACTGAAGCTTTCTTT.

This chain uses TRBV20-1 with TRBJ1-4; D might be TRBD1 (5 bases). Per the germline V gene, CDR1 is DFQATT and CDR2 is SNEGSKA (reference sequence). Trimming cost V 3 bases and J 3 bases, with 11 bases left between them. This CDR3 has 14 residues. The CDR3: CSASLPGPNEKLFF. The CDR3 nucleotides are TGCAGTGCTAGTCTTCCGGGGCCTAATGAAAAACTGTTTTTT.